This TCR beta chain stems from a study of blood T cell repertoires in COVID-19. On the study more broadly: Acute and convalescent COVID-19 specimens originated in the United States, Italy and Spain. PBMCs, B-cell-depleted T cells, or T cells were the source of the cDNA or gDNA that made up the material.

Deletions cut 2 bases from V and 6 bases from J, with 6 bases between. The CDR3 consists of 12 residues. CDR1 is MRHNA and CDR2 is SNTAGT in the germline V gene. Generated by immunoSEQ multiplex PCR, the TCRdb table keeps only in-frame clones and is missing some. The sample lists around 250,000 clones; 70% to 90% were seen once. Those who participated ranged in age from roughly 18 to 90 years and resided in under 25 US areas. Resolution of symptoms, clearance, or two negative PCRs was present in recovered Cohort 3 donors. The sequence derives from a woman aged 50 to 60 who had recovered from COVID-19. What was sequenced was PBMCs or T cells enriched from blood (not recorded which). This chain connects TRBV6-4 to TRBJ2-3; D perhaps matches TRBD2 (5 bases). CDR3 bases: TGTGCCAGCAGTGACCGCGGGGATACGCAGTATTTT. This gives the protein CASSDRGDTQYF.